This TCR beta chain was sequenced for a study of blood T cell repertoires in COVID-19. In the study's own analysis: Nucleated cell number was recorded as an estimate derived from reference gene primer amplification. Measured with immunoSEQ multiplex PCR; TCRdb has only the in-frame clones, and not every one. The D gene and trimming were derived from the DNA, and the V and J assignments and clone size from that table. The data hold fewer than 300,000 clones, with roughly 80% observed a single time. Participants came from fewer than 25 US areas, aged roughly 18 to 89 years. Remarks on this clone: Because the CDR3's place on the DNA is in doubt, the DNA is left out and the CDR3 is given as listed by TCRdb.

In germline, CDR1 is MNHEY, CDR2 SMNVEV (reference sequence). The CDR3 has 17 residues if both end residues are counted. The clonotype comes from a man aged 40-49 years who had been exposed to COVID-19. The sequencing sample was made of PBMCs or T cells enriched from blood (not recorded which). The chain recombines TRBV27 with TRBJ2-7; TRBD1, as called in the table, went unchecked against the DNA. CDR3 region: CASSSSTGPKLRYEQYF.